Following are 32 T cell receptor beta chains from one sample sequenced in a study of T cell clonotyping in hematopoietic cell transplantation. Using immunoSEQ multiplex PCR, the repertoire was profiled, and TCRdb retains in-frame clones only, with some absent. The repertoire holds 16,000 or so clones, with about two thirds as singletons. The material sequenced was peripheral blood mononuclear cells. The receptors shown here come from a woman aged 55-70 years in good health. Some clones in this sample may be carry-over from other donors' samples.

This clone was seen only once. The V gene is TRBV7-9, the J gene TRBJ1-1; 7 positions agree with TRBD1. This CDR3 region has 15 residues. Germline values: CDR1 SEHNR, CDR2 FQNEAQ (reference sequence). Trimming cost V 5 bases and J 0 bases; bases outside gene matches: 6. The CDR3 DNA sequence: TGTGCCAGCAGCCCGGGACAGCCGGTGAACACTGAAGCTTTCTTT. Translated, it gives CASSPGQPVNTEAFF. Full variable domain (rest looked up from reference TRBV7-9 and TRBJ1-1): DTGVSQNPRHKITKRGQNVTFRCDPISEHNRLYWYRQTLGQGPEFLTYFQNEAQLEKSRLLSDRFSAERPKGSFSTLEIQRTEQGDSAMYLCASSPGQPVNTEAFFGQGTRLTVV.

The rearrangement links TRBV6-4 to TRBJ2-1; 11 positions agree with TRBD2. CDR1 and CDR2 from the germline V gene are MRHNA and SNTAGT. The CDR3 has 15 amino acids. V shed 4 bases, J shed 3 bases, and the junction held 2 bases outside the gene matches. CDR3 loop: CASSVLAGDYNEQFF. In DNA form, the CDR3 reads TGTGCCAGCAGTGTACTAGCGGGGGACTACAATGAGCAGTTCTTC.

The genes are TRBV7-6 and TRBJ1-1; D is possibly TRBD1 (5 bases). V was pared by 4 bases and J by 6 bases, with 21 bases between. Germline V gene lookup returns CDR1 SGHVS and CDR2 FNYEAQ. The CDR3 contains 16 residues. This CDR3 reads CASSYGGGGPNSEAFF. The DNA for the CDR3 is TGTGCCAGCAGCTACGGGGGGGGAGGGCCTAATTCTGAAGCTTTCTTT.

In this sample, this clone turned up a few times. The V and J genes are TRBV5-8 and TRBJ1-1; D call uncertain. The germline CDR1 and CDR2 sequences are SGHTS and YDEGEE. The CDR3 is 13 residues long. V gave up 5 bases and J gave up 1 base, with 9 bases separating them. The CDR3 DNA follows: TGTGCCAGCAGACTCGCTTCGAACACTGAAGCTTTCTTT. It encodes CASRLASNTEAFF. Full variable domain (rest looked up from reference TRBV5-8 and TRBJ1-1): EAGVTQSPTHLIKTRGQQATLRCSPISGHTSVYWYQQALGLGLQFLLWYDEGEERNRGNFPPRFSGRQFPNYSSELNVNALELEDSALYLCASRLASNTEAFFGQGTRLTVV.

The genes are TRBV5-4 and TRBJ2-5; TRBD2 agrees at 12 bases. The V and J ends lost 4 bases and 0 bases, in that order; junction bases with no gene match: 4. Germline assignment: CDR1 SGHNT and CDR2 YYREEE (reference sequence). The CDR3 is 16 amino acids. The CDR3 protein is CASSRGTSGHQETQYF. The CDR3 bases are TGTGCCAGCAGCCGTGGGACTAGCGGGCACCAAGAGACCCAGTACTTC.

This clone appeared once. The chain couples TRBV7-2 to TRBJ2-1; D might be TRBD2 (5 bases). Trimming took 7 bases from V and 4 from J, leaving 14 bases between them. The CDR3 contains 14 residues. Germline CDR1 is SGHTA and CDR2 is FQGNSA. CDR3: CASTPPGVYNEQFF. The CDR3 DNA follows: TGTGCCAGCACCCCCCCCGGGGTTTACAATGAGCAGTTCTTC.

This chain uses TRBV4-3 with TRBJ2-2; D ambiguous. Germline CDR1 LGHNA, CDR2 YSLEER. Trimming took off 0 bases at V and 9 bases at J, with 8 bases between the two ends. This CDR3 has 13 residues. Here the CDR3 reads CASSQDYRWELFF. The CDR3 DNA reads as TGCGCCAGCAGCCAAGATTATCGGTGGGAGCTGTTTTTT.

As DNA, the CDR3 is TGCAGCGTTGATCTCGGGAGCACTGAAGCTTTCTTT. Translated: CSVDLGSTEAFF. The chain links TRBV29-1 to TRBJ1-1; D remains ambiguous. Germline-derived CDR1 and CDR2 are SQVTM and ANQGSEA. The ends were cut back, 3 bases at V and 4 bases at J, with 9 bases in the middle. The CDR3 has 12 amino acids.

The chain carries TRBV28 and TRBJ1-5; 7 bases map to TRBD1. From germline, CDR1 is MDHEN and CDR2 SYDVKM. V lost 9 bases, J lost 7 bases, and 12 bases stayed unmatched. The CDR3 contains 14 residues. The chain's CDR3 is CASRPTGDGQPQHF. CDR3 sequence (DNA): TGTGCCAGTAGACCTACAGGGGACGGCCAGCCCCAGCATTTT. Variable domain in full (rest from reference TRBV28 and TRBJ1-5): DVKVTQSSRYLVKRTGEKVFLECVQDMDHENMFWYRQDPGLGLRLIYFSYDVKMKEKGDIPEGYSVSREKKERFSLILESASTNQTSMYLCASRPTGDGQPQHFGDGTRLSIL.

This chain's CDR3 is CASSLAGLSQPQHF. Written as DNA, the CDR3 is TGTGCCAGCAGTTTAGCCGGGTTATCTCAGCCCCAGCATTTT. The chain employs TRBV28 and TRBJ1-5; D is unclear. The CDR3 sequence is 14 residues long. Germline CDR1 MDHEN, CDR2 SYDVKM. The V end was cut by 2 bases, the J end by 6 bases, with 11 bases between.

The chain links TRBV6-5 to TRBJ1-4, with 7 bases fitting TRBD1. With 6 bases clipped from V and 5 bases from J, the junction kept 6 bases outside the gene matches. Germline loops: CDR1 MNHEY, CDR2 SVGAGI. The CDR3 is made up of 14 amino acids. CDR3 coding DNA: TGTGCCAGCAGGCCGGGACAGAGGAATGAAAAACTGTTTTTT. Protein product: CASRPGQRNEKLFF.

The chain combines TRBV5-4 with TRBJ2-1; TRBD2 might be the D (5 bases). Deletions cut 5 bases from V and 4 bases from J, with 16 bases between. There are 15 residues in the CDR3. Germline CDR1 is SGHNT and CDR2 is YYREEE (reference sequence). CDR3 coding DNA: TGTGCCAGCAGACTAGTAAGTCAGAGTTACAATGAGCAGTTCTTC. Translation gives CASRLVSQSYNEQFF.

The chain couples TRBV27 to TRBJ2-1; D might be TRBD1 (5 bases). The CDR3 runs 14 residues. V lost 2 bases and J 2 bases, leaving 7 bases between the germline ends. The germline V gene encodes CDR1 MNHEY and CDR2 SMNVEV (reference sequence). The CDR3 DNA is TGTGCCAGCAGTTTAACAGGACCCTACAATGAGCAGTTCTTC. Translating gives CASSLTGPYNEQFF.

This chain uses TRBV11-2 with TRBJ1-1; D is possibly TRBD1 (6 bases). CDR3 length: 14 residues. Per germline, CDR1 SGHAT and CDR2 FQNNGV. V lost 6 bases to trimming and J lost 11 bases, with 22 bases between them. The CDR3 DNA is TGTGCCAGCAGTCAAACCGGGACACCGACGGGGGCTTTCTTT. Translation: CASSQTGTPTGAFF.

This clone has only a few counts. The CDR3 nucleotides read TGTGCCAGCAGCTTAGAGAGGGATCGCAATCAGCCCCAGCATTTT. Translation gives CASSLERDRNQPQHF. The chain carries TRBV7-9 and TRBJ1-5; D gene ambiguous. Trimming took off 1 base at V and 2 bases at J, with 9 bases between the two ends. The CDR3 length is 15 residues. Germline V gene sequence: CDR1 SEHNR, CDR2 FQNEAQ (reference sequence). Looking up the rest from reference TRBV7-9 and TRBJ1-5 gives the full variable domain: DTGVSQNPRHKITKRGQNVTFRCDPISEHNRLYWYRQTLGQGPEFLTYFQNEAQLEKSRLLSDRFSAERPKGSFSTLEIQRTEQGDSAMYLCASSLERDRNQPQHFGDGTRLSIL.

The chain uses TRBV7-9 and TRBJ1-2; no definite D call. V shed 6 bases and J shed 4 bases, with 18 bases lying between them. CDR1 and CDR2 from the germline V gene are SEHNR and FQNEAQ (reference sequence). This CDR3 comprises 15 residues. For the CDR3, the DNA is TGTGCCAGCAGATTACCCGCCAGGAAACGCTATGGCTACACCTTC. Amino acids: CASRLPARKRYGYTF.

The chain carries TRBV29-1 and TRBJ2-7; 7 bases map to TRBD2. Germline-derived CDR1 and CDR2 are SQVTM and ANQGSEA. The CDR3 contains 15 residues. The ends lost 4 bases at V and 3 bases at J; junction bases unmatched: 12. This CDR3 reads CSVAGTSVSNYEQYF. CDR3 in DNA: TGCAGCGTTGCCGGTACTAGCGTGAGCAACTACGAGCAGTACTTC.

The chain links TRBV6-4 to TRBJ1-2, with 10 bases identical to TRBD1. There are 15 residues in the CDR3. Germline-derived CDR1 and CDR2 are MRHNA and SNTAGT. The J segment lost 4 bases and the V segment lost 5 bases, leaving 7 bases of the junction unmatched. For the CDR3, the DNA is TGTGCCAGCAGTCCGGGACAGGGGTGGACCTATGGCTACACCTTC. It yields the protein CASSPGQGWTYGYTF.

By sample fraction, this clone is large (0.1 to 1%). This chain uses TRBV28 with TRBJ2-3; possibly TRBD1 for D (5 bases). V lost 2 bases and J 3 bases, leaving 6 bases between the germline ends. CDR3 length: 13 amino acids. From germline, CDR1 is MDHEN and CDR2 SYDVKM. CDR3 residues: CASSLRGTDTQYF. For the CDR3, the DNA is TGTGCCAGCAGTTTAAGGGGTACAGATACGCAGTATTTT.

The rearrangement joins TRBV28 to TRBJ2-7, with D maybe TRBD1 (6 bases). The V gene lost 6 bases and the J gene lost 4 bases, with 10 bases spanning the gap. Germline assignment: CDR1 MDHEN and CDR2 SYDVKM. This CDR3 is built from 12 residues. CDR3 protein: CASSSTGYEQYF. CDR3 nucleotides: TGTGCCAGCAGCTCCACAGGGTACGAGCAGTACTTC.

This clone was counted a few times. The rearrangement uses TRBV30 and TRBJ2-3; D not certain. This CDR3 has 14 residues. The ends were cut back, 5 bases at V and 1 base at J, with 13 bases in the middle. Germline CDR1 and CDR2: GTSNPN and SVGIG (reference sequence). The CDR3 here is CAWGMAKGTDTQYF. The CDR3 DNA follows: TGTGCCTGGGGGATGGCTAAGGGCACAGATACGCAGTATTTT.

This chain links TRBV7-2 with TRBJ2-7, with a tentative D call TRBD2 (5 bases). Trimming stripped 4 bases from V and 5 bases from J, with 15 bases between. The CDR3 totals 14 residues. Germline V CDR1 and CDR2: SGHTA, FQGNSA. The CDR3 region is CASSSRRKADEQYF. Written as DNA, the CDR3 is TGTGCCAGCAGCTCTCGGCGGAAAGCGGACGAGCAGTACTTC.

J is TRBJ1-2 and V is TRBV30; TRBD1 matches at 7 bases. The germline CDR1 and CDR2 sequences are GTSNPN and SVGIG (reference sequence). The CDR3 extends over 12 amino acids. J was trimmed by 8 bases and V by 0 bases; bases with no gene match: 3. The CDR3 DNA is TGTGCCTGGAGTGTGCCAGGGGGAGGCTACACCTTC. This codes for CAWSVPGGGYTF.

The chain uses TRBV7-3 and TRBJ2-2; TRBD1 aligns across 8 bases. Germline CDR1 reads SGHTA; CDR2 reads FQGTGA. V lost 1 base, J lost 7 bases, and 2 bases stayed unmatched. CDR3 length equals 14 residues. The CDR3 coding sequence is TGTGCCAGCAGCTTAAGACAGGGGTTCGGGGAGCTGTTTTTT. It is translated as CASSLRQGFGELFF.

This chain connects TRBV7-9 to TRBJ1-1; D ambiguous. The CDR3 is 11 amino acids. CDR1 is SEHNR, CDR2 FQNEAQ, per germline (reference sequence). The germline V and J ends were trimmed by 5 bases and 11 bases, with 12 bases remaining between them. CDR3 loop: CASSLKDGAFF. The CDR3 DNA reads TGTGCCAGCAGCCTAAAGGACGGGGCTTTCTTT.

In this sample, this clone turned up a few times. This chain links TRBV4-2 with TRBJ2-1, with TRBD2 matching over 12 bases. CDR3 length: 16 amino acids. Germline trimming cut 0 bases from V and 4 bases from J; bases unmatched to any gene: 1. In germline, CDR1 is LGHNA, CDR2 YNFKEQ. The CDR3 loop reads CASSQDGTSGYNEQFF. CDR3 DNA: TGTGCCAGCAGCCAAGATGGGACTAGCGGGTACAATGAGCAGTTCTTC.

The rearrangement uses TRBV6-5 and TRBJ2-7; D ambiguous. The V and J ends lost 6 bases and 5 bases respectively, with 17 bases between them. CDR1 and CDR2 from the germline V gene are MNHEY and SVGAGI. The CDR3 contains 14 residues. Here the CDR3 reads CASRPPLYEHEQYF. CDR3 sequence (DNA): TGTGCCAGCAGACCCCCACTGTATGAGCACGAGCAGTACTTC.

The V call is TRBV6-5, the J call TRBJ2-1; no definite D call. The V gene lost 7 bases and the J gene lost 4 bases, with 11 bases spanning the gap. The CDR3 covers 13 residues. Germline values: CDR1 MNHEY, CDR2 SVGAGI. DNA of the CDR3: TGTGCCAGCAAAACCAAGGAGTACAATGAGCAGTTCTTC. This sequence encodes CASKTKEYNEQFF.

V gene TRBV4-1 combines with J gene TRBJ1-4, with unresolved D. V gave up 5 bases and J gave up 7 bases, with 14 bases separating them. The length of the CDR3 is 14 residues. The germline CDR1 and CDR2 sequences are MGHRA and YSYEKL. The CDR3 sequence: CASSTDLNGEKLFF. The CDR3 DNA follows: TGCGCCAGCAGCACGGACTTGAACGGTGAAAAACTGTTTTTT.

This clone was observed a few times. The chain couples TRBV6-1 to TRBJ1-3; 7 nucleotides line up with TRBD1. The V gene's germline CDR1 is MNHNS and CDR2 SASEGT. This CDR3 comprises 14 residues. V shed 3 bases, J shed 4 bases, and the junction held 3 bases outside the gene matches. The CDR3 DNA sequence: TGTGCCAGCAGTGACAGGGGGGGCGGAAACACCATATATTTT. Encoded protein: CASSDRGGGNTIYF.

The CDR3 coding sequence is TGTGCCAGCAGCCGTAGGGGGTTAGCGGAAGCTTTCTTT. This codes for CASSRRGLAEAFF. The V gene is TRBV7-3, the J gene TRBJ1-1; weak D call: TRBD1 (6 bases). CDR1 and CDR2 (germline): SGHTA, FQGTGA. With 5 bases removed from V and 8 bases from J, the gap between germline ends came to 15 bases. This CDR3 comprises 13 residues.

The chain employs TRBV7-2 and TRBJ1-4, with a possible D match to TRBD1 (5 bases). The CDR3 spans 16 residues. V lost 1 base, J lost 3 bases, and 12 bases lay in between. Looked up from germline, CDR1 is SGHTA and CDR2 is FQGNSA. In nucleotides, the CDR3 is TGTGCCAGCAGCTTAGTTTCCGGCAGGGCTAATGAAAAACTGTTTTTT. The encoded protein is CASSLVSGRANEKLFF.